This TCR beta chain was sequenced for a study of cytomegalovirus exposure and HLA in healthy donors (dated by TCRdb to 2017 to 2019). Turning to the overall study: An earlier analysis of 587 of the donors reported 250 to 300 Gb of sequence data and 120 million or so unique TCR beta sequences from 150 million to 200 million T cells. An early release covering 550 to 700 HLA-typed donors comprised about 310 gigabases of sequencing data and roughly 85 million unique TCR sequences. Of the roughly 400 genotyped donors, approximately 81% were placed in the genetic ancestry cluster associated with self-reported Caucasian donors. The aim of the study was to test whether cataloging public T cell receptors could identify signatures of past pathogen exposure. Using immunosequencing, the study profiled T cell repertoires from 500 to 800 subjects and related those repertoires to cytomegalovirus serostatus. A separate validation cohort of over 95 different subjects was used in addition to the 666-subject first cohort. High-throughput TCR immunosequencing, statistical association of individual TCRs with disease status, and machine learning were combined to predict cytomegalovirus infection status. To study patterns of TCR occurrence, a later analysis re-analyzed previously published TCR beta repertoires from just over 650 donors and added high-resolution HLA genotyping. Rather than drawing on any new phenotypic data, the later analysis identified candidate immune exposures from TCR beta sequences and the way those sequences occurred across donors. To decide whether each TCR beta V gene segment behaved as functional or pseudogenic, an earlier analysis of fewer than 750 of the donors relied on high-throughput TCR beta sequencing. Donor age, sex, ethnicity and CMV serostatus were collected together with the repertoire data. Genome-wide SNP genotypes for about three fifths of the roughly 700 donors were used in a later genetic analysis, which treated that subset as a discovery cohort. All discovery cohort repertoires had been generated using a single sequencing platform. HLA typing included class I and class II loci at four-digit resolution. Typing coverage varied by locus: roughly 620-640 donors for A, B, C, DRB1 and DQB1; roughly 500 for DQA1; 600 to 610 for DPA1; approximately 450 for DPB1. Roughly five DR-DQ haplotypes were handled as single units for association and clustering, since linkage in the cohort was strong. Among 300 to 450 genotyped donors of the cohort, an average of roughly 240,000 unique TCR beta nucleotide sequences were sequenced per donor, roughly 20% of them non-productive.

On the study overall, not on this receptor specifically: Three of the identified cytomegalovirus-associated TCR beta chains were confirmed in vitro to be specific for cytomegalovirus antigens. In a later genetic analysis, a missense DCLRE1C variant was associated with V-gene and J-gene trimming of TCR beta chains, and the association was replicated in an independent cohort. Because counts were too low, 15 or so rarely observed V segments, including chromosome 9 orphons, were excluded from the earlier analysis of fewer than 650 of the donors. Strong co-occurrence of HLA alleles, especially DR and DQ, made assigning TCR associations to individual alleles difficult. A later analysis found that HLA-associated TCR beta chains were more clonally expanded and had lower generation probabilities than equally common non-associated chains. At a false discovery rate of 0.05, a later analysis linked fewer than 20,000 TCR beta sequences to specific HLA alleles. The study listed 164 TCR beta chains as associated with cytomegalovirus. The classifier was reported to diagnose cytomegalovirus status with high specificity and sensitivity in both the original and validation cohorts. According to the authors, the approach could potentially be generalized to other disease states and immunological phenotypes. Presence/absence analyses assumed roughly uniform sequencing depth across donors, an assumption that may not hold. In a later analysis, most CMV-associated TCR beta chains were found to appear HLA-restricted, with HLA associations seemingly driven largely by CMV exposure. Immune exposure information for the cohort was limited to CMV serostatus. Correlated functional status among segregating V segments might be attributable to linkage disequilibrium, but an unknown experimental factor could not be ruled out. A cluster of highly shared sequence variants was judged likely to be a technical artifact of the sequencing pipeline. An earlier analysis of 587 of the donors showed that most TCR beta V segments appeared in productive rearrangements either about 87% or about 30% of the time, which broadly matched IMGT annotations. In a later analysis, the rate of TCR association differed among HLA loci, with DRB1 alleles having the most associated TCRs and HLA-C alleles having the fewest. The cohort was sequenced for TCR beta chains only, and without alpha or paired-chain data the features that could be detected were limited. Across donors, most TCR sequences were observed very rarely, whereas some public TCRs were present in many individuals. According to a later analysis, parvovirus B19, influenza, CMV and Epstein-Barr virus appeared linked to several top co-occurrence clusters. In a later genetic analysis, fewer N-insertions in productive TCRs were reported among donors in an Asian-associated ancestry cluster than the roughly 640-donor mean. Because HLA typing was missing for some donors at each locus, association tests included only the typed subset. A further reported finding was that TCR beta sequences accurately predicted the HLA-A and HLA-B alleles for most subjects in the first cohort.

The cohort was made up of roughly 670 healthy bone marrow donors. Cohort members were all nominally healthy when sampled, although unrecorded immune exposures were likely present. The donor was CMV seropositive and was included in the group of 250 to 300 seropositive cohort members. A peripheral blood sample was provided by each donor, and peripheral blood mononuclear cells were used for TCR beta sequencing. Genomic DNA extraction from the blood cell samples was performed with the Qiagen DNeasy Blood Extraction Kit. The library was generated by the immunoSEQ multiplex PCR assay. For the multiplex PCR, a mixture combining 60 forward primers for TCR Vbeta segments and 13 reverse primers for TCR Jbeta segments was used. A multiplex PCR assay on genomic DNA amplified the CDR3 region of rearranged TCR beta genes. On the Illumina HiSeq System, the amplified TCR beta libraries were sequenced as 87-base-pair reads. The original methods were these. A later analysis tallied 75 million to 85 million unique TCR beta chains across the 640 or so repertoires, and roughly 11 million of those chains were shared by two or more donors. To remove PCR and sequencing errors, raw reads were error-corrected and collapsed into unique sequences using a nearest-neighbor algorithm that merged closely related sequences. To assign V, D and J gene segments, CDR3 sequences were aligned to IMGT reference sequences. For a sequence to be retained, at least a six-nucleotide match to both a V gene segment and a J gene segment was required. Rearrangements were called productive when the CDR3 lacked stop codons and stayed in frame with V and J; all others were non-productive. CDR3 was defined by IMGT convention, running from the second conserved V-encoded cysteine to the conserved J-encoded phenylalanine. The earlier analysis of a few hundred of the donors excluded any sequence lacking an unambiguous match to a single V gene segment. In an earlier analysis of 587 of the donors, V segments were called functional above 56.7% productive rearrangements and were called segregating when the between-donor standard deviation exceeded 5%. A statistical classification framework was built for diagnosing cytomegalovirus status from the catalog of TCR beta chain sequences. A later analysis assigned V and J genes by comparing TCR nucleotide sequences with IMGT/GENE-DB human TR gene sequences. The TCRdist pipeline was used in a later analysis to assign CDR3 sequences and most-parsimonious VDJ recombination scenarios. In a later analysis, each TCR beta chain was defined by its CDR3 amino acid sequence together with its V-gene family, and reads lacking a unique V-gene family were excluded. In a later analysis, fewer than 600 highly shared, low-generation-probability nucleotide sequences were removed to address suspected cross-contamination and a sequencing artifact. For each public chain, a later analysis derived a clonal expansion index from normalized ranks of inferred template counts within each repertoire. Generation probabilities in a later analysis came from a VDJ recombination model fitted to out-of-frame rearrangements, and those results were checked against IGoR. In a later analysis, TCR-TCR, TCR-HLA and TCR-CMV co-occurrence was scored with hypergeometric tests, and a repertoire-size bias correction was applied to TCR pairs. A later analysis estimated false discovery rates by permuting HLA or CMV assignments 20 times. In a later analysis, co-occurring TCRs were grouped using DBSCAN, with TCRdist sequence similarity added in when clustering inside HLA-allele-positive subsets. Co-occurrence clustering excluded repertoires with fewer than 30,000 or more than 120,000 public chains, plus five with anomalous nucleotide sharing. TCRdb re-hosts the immuneACCESS table, in-frame sequences only. Its copies lack some clones; in the studies checked, an unresolved V gene accounts for under half of them, and the cause for the rest is not known. The V and J calls and clone size come from that table; D and trimming were worked out from the DNA. A total of about 110,000 clones appear in this sample, around four fifths of them only once. The top ten constitute over 6.5% of the sample.

About this clone itself: This clone's antigen is unknown. Per-nucleotide qualities are absent, and no much larger clonotype sits a single base away.

This TCR was sampled from a middle-aged woman in good health and CMV-seropositive. The specimen was PBMCs.

The DNA sequence is TGTGCCAGCAGTTTACTGGGACACGCAGACCATGAAGCTTTCTTT. Translated, this gives CASSLLGHADHEAFF. The rearrangement joined TRBV27 to TRBJ1-1; a weak D assignment points to TRBD1 (6 bases agree). The CDR3 has 15 amino acids, counting the end cysteine and phenylalanine. Only the CDR3 portion is preserved as DNA: 45 bases, with reading frame beginning at the first base. The germline V gene (reference sequence) sets CDR1 to MNHEY and CDR2 to SMNVEV. V is shortened by 2 bases, J by 7 bases, and the region joining them spans 17 bases.